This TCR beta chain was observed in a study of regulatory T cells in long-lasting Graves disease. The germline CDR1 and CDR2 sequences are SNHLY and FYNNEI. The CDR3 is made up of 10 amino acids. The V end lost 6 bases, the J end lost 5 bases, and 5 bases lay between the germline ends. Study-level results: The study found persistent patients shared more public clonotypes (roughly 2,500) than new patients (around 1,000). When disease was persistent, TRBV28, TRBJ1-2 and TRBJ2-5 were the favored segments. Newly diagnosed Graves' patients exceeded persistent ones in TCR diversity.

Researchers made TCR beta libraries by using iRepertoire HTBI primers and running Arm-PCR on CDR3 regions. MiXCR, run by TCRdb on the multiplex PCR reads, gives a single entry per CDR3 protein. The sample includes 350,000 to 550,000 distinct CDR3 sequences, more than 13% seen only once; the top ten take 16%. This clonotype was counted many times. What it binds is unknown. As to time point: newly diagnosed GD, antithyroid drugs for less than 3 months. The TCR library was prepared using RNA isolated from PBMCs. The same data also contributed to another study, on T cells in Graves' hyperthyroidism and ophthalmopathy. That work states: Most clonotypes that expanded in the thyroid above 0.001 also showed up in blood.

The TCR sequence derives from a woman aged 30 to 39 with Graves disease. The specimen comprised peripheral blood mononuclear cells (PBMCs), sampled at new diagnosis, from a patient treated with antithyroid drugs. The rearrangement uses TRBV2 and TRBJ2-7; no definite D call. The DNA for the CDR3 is TGTGCCAGCAGGGGTGACGAGCAGTACTTC. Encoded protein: CASRGDEQYF.